The 15 T cell receptor beta chains presented below share a single source sample, sequenced in a study of T cell changes during pregnancy in multiple sclerosis (dated by TCRdb to between 2019 and 2020). The method was the immunoSEQ multiplex PCR assay. The table comes from immuneACCESS by way of TCRdb, which keeps in-frame sequences with V and J called. Part of the clones is missing from these tables; in studies checked, under half for an unresolved V gene and the rest for unknown reasons. Within this sample are approximately 28,000 clones, with around 91% of them counted one time only. About 6.4% of the sample is in the top ten clones. Sequenced material: CD8+ T cells from peripheral blood mononuclear cells, taken in the second trimester of pregnancy. These receptors all stem from a female donor with multiple sclerosis, enrolled in a pregnancy study.

By sample share, this clone is medium-sized. CDR3 in DNA: TGCAGCCCCCAGACAGACGCTGAAGCTTTCTTT. Its protein is CSPQTDAEAFF. The chain is built from TRBV20-1 and TRBJ1-1; maybe TRBD1 (5 bases). CDR1 DFQATT and CDR2 SNEGSKA come from the germline V gene (reference sequence). The CDR3 is 11 amino acids.

The chain combines TRBV6-5 with TRBJ2-1; 10 positions agree with TRBD2. This CDR3 spans 15 amino acids. V lost 5 bases, J lost 6 bases, and 7 bases stayed unmatched. Germline assignment: CDR1 MNHEY and CDR2 SVGAGI. CDR3 bases: TGTGCCAGCAGTGCTTCTAGCGGGAGAATCAATGAGCAGTTCTTC. It yields the protein CASSASSGRINEQFF.

V and J are TRBV28 and TRBJ2-3; 8 nucleotides agree with TRBD2. V was clipped by 2 bases and J by 1 base; unmatched bases: 11. Per the germline V gene, CDR1 is MDHEN and CDR2 is SYDVKM. The CDR3 runs to 18 residues. The CDR3 sequence: CASSLSGSIDGGTDTQYF. The CDR3, as DNA: TGTGCCAGCAGTTTAAGCGGGAGTATAGATGGGGGCACAGATACGCAGTATTTT.

The chain has TRBV7-6 and TRBJ2-3, with D hard to call. CDR1 is SGHVS and CDR2 is FNYEAQ in the germline V gene. The CDR3 contains 14 residues. V lost 4 bases, J lost 0 bases, and 8 bases lay in between. The CDR3 sequence: CASSSYPSTDTQYF. Written as DNA, the CDR3 is TGTGCCAGCAGCTCCTATCCTAGCACAGATACGCAGTATTTT.

This chain joins TRBV10-3 and TRBJ2-5, with D maybe TRBD1 (5 bases). The assigned J gene may be wrong: the sequence end matches TRBJ2-7 better. The CDR3 runs to 13 residues. CDR1 and CDR2 from the germline V gene are ENHRY and SYGVKD. For the CDR3, the DNA is TGTGCCCTCCCTACAGGCATCTCCTACGAGCAGTACTTC. This translates into CALPTGISYEQYF.

J is TRBJ1-4 and V is TRBV5-1; 7 positions agree with TRBD1. J lost 4 bases, V lost 4 bases, and 4 bases had no gene match. The germline V gene encodes CDR1 SGHRS and CDR2 YFSETQ. CDR3 size: 14 residues. CDR3 protein: CASSPRQGNEKLFF. CDR3 nucleotides: TGCGCCAGCAGCCCTAGACAGGGTAATGAAAAACTGTTTTTT.

J is TRBJ1-4 and V is TRBV29-1, with D possibly TRBD1 on 5 matching bases. Germline V gene lookup returns CDR1 SQVTM and CDR2 ANQGSEA. The CDR3 extends over 14 amino acids. V lost 4 bases to trimming and J lost 8 bases, with 17 bases between them. In DNA, the CDR3 is TGCAGCGTTGGCCCGGGCAGGGCCGGGGAAAAACTGTTTTTT. Translating it yields CSVGPGRAGEKLFF. The full variable domain, with the rest looked up from reference TRBV29-1 and TRBJ1-4, is SAVISQKPSRDICQRGTSLTIQCQVDSQVTMMFWYRQQPGQSLTLIATANQGSEATYESGFVIDKFPISRPNLTFSTLTVSNMSPEDSSIYLCSVGPGRAGEKLFFGSGTQLSVL.

V gene TRBV5-5 combines with J gene TRBJ2-6; a possible D gene is TRBD1 (6 bases). V dropped 3 bases and J dropped 0 bases, with 16 bases sitting between them. Germline-derived CDR1 and CDR2 are SGHKS and YYEKEE (reference sequence). The CDR3 loop spans 18 amino acids. This CDR3 is CASSSTWTANSGANVLTF. CDR3 sequence (DNA): TGTGCCAGCAGCTCAACGTGGACAGCCAACTCTGGGGCCAACGTCCTGACTTTC.

A few counts support this clone. V is TRBV5-8 and J is TRBJ2-7; D perhaps matches TRBD2 (5 bases). The CDR3 runs to 13 residues. Trimming shortened V by 3 bases and J by 2 bases, and 9 bases separated the two germline ends. The germline gives CDR1 SGHTS, CDR2 YDEGEE. CDR3 nucleotides: TGTGCCAGCAGCTCTAGCCGCCCCTACGAGCAGTACTTC. Encoded protein: CASSSSRPYEQYF.

V is TRBV29-1 and J is TRBJ2-7, with D possibly TRBD1 on 5 matching bases. V was shortened by 5 bases and J by 1 base, with 12 bases between the two germline ends. Germline V gives CDR1 SQVTM, CDR2 ANQGSEA. This CDR3 region has 13 residues. DNA for the CDR3: TGCAGCGTTATTTCTGGACAATCCTACGAGCAGTACTTC. As protein: CSVISGQSYEQYF.

This chain joins TRBV2 and TRBJ1-2; 8 bases match TRBD1. J was trimmed by 7 bases and V by 3 bases; bases with no gene match: 10. Germline V lookup: CDR1 SNHLY, CDR2 FYNNEI. There are 15 residues in the CDR3. The CDR3 DNA follows: TGTGCCAGCAGTGACGTCGCAGGGGGCGCATTTGGCTACACCTTC. This sequence encodes CASSDVAGGAFGYTF.

This clone was detected a few times. This chain joins TRBV9 and TRBJ2-3; possible D gene TRBD2, 5 bases. The germline V gene encodes CDR1 SGDLS and CDR2 YYNGEE. The CDR3 covers 15 residues. V gave up 2 bases and J gave up 0 bases, with 10 bases separating them. The CDR3 DNA sequence: TGTGCCAGCAGCGTGGCGGGTACTAGCACAGATACGCAGTATTTT. Protein sequence: CASSVAGTSTDTQYF.

The J gene is TRBJ1-1, the V gene TRBV7-3; D remains unclear. V dropped 1 base and J dropped 0 bases, with 9 bases sitting between them. This CDR3 comprises 15 residues. CDR1 SGHTA and CDR2 FQGTGA come from the germline V gene. The CDR3 loop reads CASSLIGTLNTEAFF. CDR3 coding DNA: TGTGCCAGCAGCTTAATTGGCACCTTGAACACTGAAGCTTTCTTT.

The chain has TRBV6-1 and TRBJ2-3; 11 bases map to TRBD2. Looked up from germline, CDR1 is MNHNS and CDR2 is SASEGT. V dropped 3 bases and J dropped 1; count of bases not matched to a gene: 12. There are 19 residues in the CDR3. The CDR3 DNA reads TGTGCCAGCAGTGAGGTGGGACTAGCGGTTCGGGTAGGCACAGATACGCAGTATTTT. It yields the protein CASSEVGLAVRVGTDTQYF.

The chain links TRBV15 to TRBJ1-6, with D unresolved. The CDR3 extends over 15 amino acids. From germline, CDR1 is LNHNV and CDR2 YYDKDF (reference sequence). V lost 0 bases, J lost 7 bases, and 10 bases lay in between. Written as DNA, the CDR3 is TGTGCCACCAGCAGAGATCGGTGGAGGAATTCACCCCTCCACTTT. It specifies CATSRDRWRNSPLHF.